These 9 T cell receptor beta chains were all obtained from the same sample, sequenced in a study of T cells in Graves' hyperthyroidism and ophthalmopathy. TCR beta CDR3 regions were amplified from RNA transcripts. HTBI primers were the set used in a first-round RT-PCR of the TCR CDR3. TCRdb reprocessed the multiplex PCR reads via MiXCR and lists one record per CDR3 protein. Of roughly 290,000 distinct CDR3 sequences listed, about an eighth are singletons. The specimen was blood. The receptors come from a woman in her thirties with Graves' hyperthyroidism that later progressed to Graves' ophthalmopathy.

This clonotype was detected a few times. V is TRBV4-3 and J is TRBJ2-2; TRBD1 is a possible D gene (6 bases). The CDR3 has 16 amino acids. The germline V gene has CDR1 LGHNA and CDR2 YSLEER. Trimming removed 4 bases at V and 5 bases at J, with 17 bases between. The CDR3 loop reads CASSRWQGPGTGELFF. Here the CDR3 DNA reads TGCGCCAGCAGCCGATGGCAGGGGCCGGGAACCGGGGAGCTGTTTTTT.

The sample holds a few counts of this clonotype. The V and J genes are TRBV5-6 and TRBJ2-5; 13 nucleotides align to TRBD2. Germline V gives CDR1 SGHDT, CDR2 YYEEEE. This CDR3 has 15 amino acids. V lost 5 bases to trimming and J lost 5 bases; unmatched junction nucleotides: 6. CDR3 amino acids: CASRGLAGKSETQYF. The CDR3 coding sequence is TGTGCCAGCAGGGGACTAGCGGGAAAGTCTGAGACCCAGTACTTC.

This clonotype was seen a few times. The chain has TRBV29-1 and TRBJ1-3, with 7 bases identical to TRBD1. The ends lost 4 bases at V and 4 bases at J; junction bases unmatched: 7. The CDR3 sequence is 14 residues long. Germline V CDR1 and CDR2: SQVTM, ANQGSEA. CDR3 sequence: CSVGGTAGGNTIYF. Here the CDR3 DNA reads TGCAGCGTTGGGGGGACAGCGGGAGGAAACACCATATATTTT. Filled out from reference TRBV29-1 and TRBJ1-3, the complete variable domain reads SAVISQKPSRDICQRGTSLTIQCQVDSQVTMMFWYRQQPGQSLTLIATANQGSEATYESGFVIDKFPISRPNLTFSTLTVSNMSPEDSSIYLCSVGGTAGGNTIYFGEGSWLTVV.

This clonotype was counted many times. V and J are TRBV18 and TRBJ2-7; TRBD2 agrees at 9 bases. The germline V gene has CDR1 KGHSH and CDR2 LQKENI. The CDR3 contains 15 residues. Unmatched junction bases numbered 6, after V lost 4 bases and J lost 2 bases. The CDR3 reads CASSRLAGDAYEQYF. CDR3 coding DNA: TGTGCCAGCTCACGTTTAGCGGGAGACGCCTACGAGCAGTACTTC.

In this sample, this clonotype turned up many times. V and J are TRBV12-3 or TRBV12-4 and TRBJ2-3; tentative D call: TRBD1 (6 bases). The CDR3 length is 15 residues. Trimming took off 5 bases at V and 6 bases at J, with 18 bases between the two ends. In nucleotides, the CDR3 is TGTGCCAGCAGTCCTTGGACAGCTAAGGGCGATACGCAGTATTTT. Translated, it gives CASSPWTAKGDTQYF.

This clonotype appeared many times. The V gene is TRBV3-1, the J gene TRBJ2-3; a possible D gene is TRBD1 (5 bases). The CDR3 sequence is 15 residues long. V lost 6 bases, J lost 1 base, and 14 bases lay in between. CDR1 is LGHDT, CDR2 YNNKEL, per germline (reference sequence). The DNA for the CDR3 is TGTGCCAGCAGTTCGGAAGAAGGGGGCACAGATACGCAGTATTTT. Translating it yields CASSSEEGGTDTQYF.

With regard to this clonotype: Germline is not matched at one junction end, which may reflect a read error. The chain carries TRBV12-3 or TRBV12-4 and TRBJ1-5; 7 nucleotides agree with TRBD1. The CDR3 extends over 15 amino acids. CDR3 sequence: CANSPGGWRNQSQHF. The CDR3 DNA is TGTGCCAACAGTCCAGGGGGTTGGCGCAATCAGTCCCAGCATTTT.

The J gene is TRBJ2-6, the V gene TRBV20-1; D is tentatively TRBD1 or TRBD2 (5 bases each). With 4 bases removed from V and 0 bases from J, the gap between germline ends came to 13 bases. The CDR3 contains 16 residues. From germline, CDR1 is DFQATT and CDR2 SNEGSKA (reference sequence). CDR3 region: CSATGAEHSGANVLTF. The CDR3 nucleotides are TGCAGTGCTACCGGGGCCGAACACTCTGGGGCCAACGTCCTGACTTTC.

This clonotype was picked up many times. The gene calls are TRBV28 and TRBJ1-1; D is possibly TRBD1 (5 bases). Germline CDR1 reads MDHEN; CDR2 reads SYDVKM. The CDR3 has 14 amino acids. With 6 bases removed from V and 11 bases from J, the gap between germline ends came to 22 bases. The CDR3 spells CASSPPKRGGRAFF. DNA for the CDR3: TGTGCCAGCAGCCCCCCCAAGAGGGGCGGGCGTGCTTTCTTT.